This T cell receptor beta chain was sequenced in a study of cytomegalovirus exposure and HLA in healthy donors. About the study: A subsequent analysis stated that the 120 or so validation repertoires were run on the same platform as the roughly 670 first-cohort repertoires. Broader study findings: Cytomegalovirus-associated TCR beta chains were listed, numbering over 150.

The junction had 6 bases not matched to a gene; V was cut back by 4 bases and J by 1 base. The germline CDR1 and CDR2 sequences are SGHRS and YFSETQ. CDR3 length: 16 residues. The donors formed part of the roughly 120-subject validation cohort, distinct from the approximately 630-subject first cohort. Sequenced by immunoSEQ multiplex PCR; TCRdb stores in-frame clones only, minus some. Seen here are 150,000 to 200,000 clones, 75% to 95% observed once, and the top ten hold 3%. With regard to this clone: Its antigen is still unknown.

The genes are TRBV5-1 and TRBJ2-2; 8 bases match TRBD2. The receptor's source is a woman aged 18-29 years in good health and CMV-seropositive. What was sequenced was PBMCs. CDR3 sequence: CASSIGLAQNTGELFF. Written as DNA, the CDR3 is TGCGCCAGCAGCATCGGACTAGCCCAGAACACCGGGGAGCTGTTTTTT.